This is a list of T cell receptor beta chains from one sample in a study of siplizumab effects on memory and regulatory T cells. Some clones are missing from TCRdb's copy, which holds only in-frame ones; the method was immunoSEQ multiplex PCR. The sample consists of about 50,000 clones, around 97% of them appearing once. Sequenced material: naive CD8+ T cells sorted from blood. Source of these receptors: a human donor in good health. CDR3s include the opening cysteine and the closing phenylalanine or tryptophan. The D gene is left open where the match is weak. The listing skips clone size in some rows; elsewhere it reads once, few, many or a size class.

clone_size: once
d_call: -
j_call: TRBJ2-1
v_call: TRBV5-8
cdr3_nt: TGTGCCAGCAGCTTGAATGGTCCTTACAATGAGCAGTTCTTC
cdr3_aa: CASSLNGPYNEQFF

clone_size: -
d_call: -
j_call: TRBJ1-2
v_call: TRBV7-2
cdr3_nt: TGTGCCAGCAGCTTTGCGGAATCGGCGGGCTACACCTTC
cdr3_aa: CASSFAESAGYTF

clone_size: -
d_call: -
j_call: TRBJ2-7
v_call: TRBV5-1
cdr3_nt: TGCGCCAGCAGCAAAGGGGGCGAGCAGTACTTC
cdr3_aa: CASSKGGEQYF

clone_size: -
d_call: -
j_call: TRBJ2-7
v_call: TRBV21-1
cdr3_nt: TGTGCCAGCAGCAAAGGCCTAGCGCCCCCTAACGAGCAGTACTTC
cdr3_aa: CASSKGLAPPNEQYF

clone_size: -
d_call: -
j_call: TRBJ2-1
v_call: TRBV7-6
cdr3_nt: TGTGCCAGCAGCTTAGCAATGCGGGAATTGGAGCAGTTCTTC
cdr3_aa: CASSLAMRELEQFF

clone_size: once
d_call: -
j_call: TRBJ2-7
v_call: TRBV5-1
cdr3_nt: TGCGCCAGCAGCTCGGATGGCGCCGAGCAGTACTTC
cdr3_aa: CASSSDGAEQYF

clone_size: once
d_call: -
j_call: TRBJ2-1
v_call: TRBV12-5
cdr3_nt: TGTGCTAGTGGTCGGACTGAAAACTATTACAATGAGCAGTTCTTC
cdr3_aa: CASGRTENYYNEQFF

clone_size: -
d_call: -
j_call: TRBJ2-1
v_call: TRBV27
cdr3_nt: TGTGCCAGCAGAGGCAATGAGCAGTTCTTC
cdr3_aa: CASRGNEQFF

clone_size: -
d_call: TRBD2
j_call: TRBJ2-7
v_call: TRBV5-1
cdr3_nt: TGCGCCAGCAGCTTAGCACTAGCGGGCTCCTACGAGCAGTACTTC
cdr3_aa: CASSLALAGSYEQYF

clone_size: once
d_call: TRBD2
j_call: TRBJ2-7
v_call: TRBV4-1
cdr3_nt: TGCGCCAGCAGCCCTCGACTAGCGGGAGCCTACGAGCAGTACTTC
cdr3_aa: CASSPRLAGAYEQYF

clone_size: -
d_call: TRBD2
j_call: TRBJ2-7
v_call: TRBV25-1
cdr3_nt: TGTGCCAGCAGTGTACTAGCGGGAGGTGCATACGTCTACGAGCAGTACTTC
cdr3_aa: CASSVLAGGAYVYEQYF

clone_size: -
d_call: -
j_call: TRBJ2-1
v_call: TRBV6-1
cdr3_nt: TGTGCCAGCAGTGAATTGGAACTAGCTAAAAATGAGCAGTTCTTC
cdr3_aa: CASSELELAKNEQFF

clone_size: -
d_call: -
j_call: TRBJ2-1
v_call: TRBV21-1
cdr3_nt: TGTGCCAGCAGCAAATCGAGCGGGAGCTCCTACAATGAGCAGTTCTTC
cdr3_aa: CASSKSSGSSYNEQFF

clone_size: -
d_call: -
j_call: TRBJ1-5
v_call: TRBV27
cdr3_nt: TGTGCCAGCAGTTTCCAGGGTGGCCAGCCCCAGCATTTT
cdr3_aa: CASSFQGGQPQHF

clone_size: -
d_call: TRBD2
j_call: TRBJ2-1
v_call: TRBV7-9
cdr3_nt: TGTGCCAGCAGCTCAGAACTAGCGGGACTTTACAATGAGCAGTTCTTC
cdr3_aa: CASSSELAGLYNEQFF

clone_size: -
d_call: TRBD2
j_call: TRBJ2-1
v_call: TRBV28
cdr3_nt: TGTGCCAGCAGTTTTCCCGTAAATTCTAGGACTAGCGGGAGGTACAATGAGCAGTTCTTC
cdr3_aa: CASSFPVNSRTSGRYNEQFF

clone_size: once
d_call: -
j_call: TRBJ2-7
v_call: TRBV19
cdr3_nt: TGTGCCAGTAGTCCAGGGGGGGCGAACGAGCAGTACTTC
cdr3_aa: CASSPGGANEQYF